One and the same sample provided the 3 T cell receptor beta chains below, sequenced in a study of radiotherapy plus CTLA-4 blockade in lung cancer. Here immunoSEQ multiplex PCR was the method, and the copy in TCRdb shows in-frame clones only, minus some. The data hold around 44,000 clones, with approximately 80% observed a single time. Specimen: peripheral blood, collected from a patient treated with radiotherapy plus ipilimumab. These receptors were obtained from a human donor with non-small cell lung cancer whose response to radiotherapy plus ipilimumab could not be evaluated.

The V gene is TRBV2, the J gene TRBJ2-4; 9 bases line up with TRBD1. The CDR3 loop spans 18 amino acids. Germline trimming cut 7 bases from V and 1 base from J; bases unmatched to any gene: 14. Germline V gives CDR1 SNHLY, CDR2 FYNNEI. The CDR3 DNA is TGTGCCAGCAAGCCGGGACAGGGTTTAATCGGGGCCAAAAACATTCAGTACTTC. The encoded protein is CASKPGQGLIGAKNIQYF. Complete variable domain (other parts from reference TRBV2 and TRBJ2-4): EPEVTQTPSHQVTQMGQEVILRCVPISNHLYFYWYRQILGQKVEFLVSFYNNEISEKSEIFDDQFSVERPDGSNFTLKIRSTKLEDSAMYFCASKPGQGLIGAKNIQYFGAGTRLSVL.

This clone has a single count. The CDR3 DNA is TGTGCCAGCAGCTGGGGGCGAGAGGGGGTAGCTTTCTTT. This codes for CASSWGREGVAFF. The chain recombines TRBV5-6 with TRBJ1-1; maybe TRBD1 (6 bases). In germline, CDR1 is SGHDT, CDR2 YYEEEE. This CDR3 is built from 13 residues. V lost 3 bases and J 10 bases, leaving 16 bases between the germline ends.

In this sample, this clone is medium-sized. This rearrangement joins TRBV4-3 to TRBJ2-3; possibly TRBD2 for D (6 bases). Germline values: CDR1 LGHNA, CDR2 YSLEER. This CDR3 comprises 16 residues. The V end was cut by 1 base, the J end by 2 bases, with 13 bases between. The CDR3 DNA sequence: TGCGCCAGCAGCCAAGCGGAGGGATCGATCACAGATACGCAGTATTTT. Residues: CASSQAEGSITDTQYF.